A single sample gave rise to the 20 T cell receptor beta chains below, sequenced in a study of cytomegalovirus exposure and HLA in healthy donors (dated by TCRdb to between 2016 and 2019). Libraries were prepared through the immunoSEQ multiplex PCR assay. A mixture of 60 forward primers for TCR Vbeta segments and 13 reverse primers for TCR Jbeta segments was used in the multiplex PCR. The immuneACCESS repertoire file appears here via TCRdb, limited to in-frame rearrangements. These files lack a portion of the clones; in checked studies, under half of the deficit traces to unresolved V genes, and the cause of the others is not known. The table for this sample lists 150,000 to 200,000 clones; over 60% of them were counted only once. The leading ten clones occupy around 5.7% of the sample. Sequencing used PBMCs. The receptors shown here come from a man in his forties in good health and CMV-seronegative.

The V and J genes are TRBV9 and TRBJ1-2; D gene ambiguous. Looked up from germline, CDR1 is SGDLS and CDR2 is YYNGEE. Trimming removed 7 bases from V and 4 bases from J, with 14 bases in between. The CDR3 is 13 amino acids. This CDR3 is CASGSNRGYGYTF. The CDR3 bases are TGTGCCAGCGGAAGTAATCGCGGCTATGGCTACACCTTC.

This sequence joins TRBV5-5 and TRBJ2-7, with a possible D match to TRBD1 (6 bases). The ends were cut back, 2 bases at V and 8 bases at J, with 20 bases in the middle. From germline, CDR1 is SGHKS and CDR2 YYEKEE (reference sequence). CDR3 size: 15 residues. The CDR3 DNA sequence: TGTGCCAGCAGCTTCGTCCCGGGACAAGTTATGAAGCAGTACTTC. Translation gives CASSFVPGQVMKQYF.

The chain is built from TRBV5-1 and TRBJ2-1; weak D call: TRBD1 (5 bases). The germline V gene encodes CDR1 SGHRS and CDR2 YFSETQ. Trimming shortened V by 0 bases and J by 2 bases, and 12 bases separated the two germline ends. CDR3 size: 16 residues. CDR3 sequence: CASSLVPTETYNEQFF. CDR3 sequence (DNA): TGCGCCAGCAGCTTGGTCCCGACAGAAACCTACAATGAGCAGTTCTTC.

The CDR3 spells CASSSTTRIILSYNEQFF. In nucleotides, the CDR3 is TGTGCCAGCAGTTCGACCACTAGGATCATACTATCCTACAATGAGCAGTTCTTC. The rearrangement uses TRBV27 and TRBJ2-1, with TRBD2 as a possible D gene (5 bases). Per the germline V gene, CDR1 is MNHEY and CDR2 is SMNVEV (reference sequence). The CDR3 covers 18 residues. Trimming left V 4 bases short and J 1 base short, with 20 bases between.

The chain is built from TRBV5-6 and TRBJ1-3; TRBD1 matches 7 bases. The CDR3 spans 15 residues. The V and J ends lost 3 bases and 0 bases, in that order; junction bases with no gene match: 3. Germline V gene data show CDR1 as SGHDT and CDR2 as YYEEEE. The CDR3 DNA follows: TGTGCCAGCAGCTCGGACAGGCGCTCTGGAAACACCATATATTTT. It encodes CASSSDRRSGNTIYF.

V usage is TRBV6-6 and J usage is TRBJ1-5; 11 positions match TRBD1. Germline V gene sequence: CDR1 MNHNY, CDR2 SVGAGI (reference sequence). V lost 6 bases to trimming and J lost 6 bases; unmatched junction nucleotides: 10. CDR3 length: 16 amino acids. As DNA, the CDR3 is TGTGCCAGCAGCCCTGGGGACAGGGGGTTGGGTCAGCCCCAGCATTTT. Translating gives CASSPGDRGLGQPQHF.

This chain connects TRBV7-2 to TRBJ2-3; D possibly corresponds to TRBD2 (6 bases). Trimming pared 4 bases from V and 0 bases from J, leaving 11 bases between. The CDR3 contains 15 residues. Germline lookup yields CDR1 SGHTA and CDR2 FQGNSA. The CDR3 region is CASSYTGASTDTQYF. CDR3 DNA: TGTGCCAGCAGCTATACGGGAGCTAGCACAGATACGCAGTATTTT.

This rearrangement joins TRBV15 to TRBJ1-4; D is uncertain. Germline assignment: CDR1 LNHNV and CDR2 YYDKDF (reference sequence). This CDR3 is 15 amino acids long. V dropped 1 base and J dropped 5 bases, with 11 bases sitting between them. The CDR3 sequence: CATSRAGSGNEKLFF. The CDR3 DNA follows: TGTGCCACCAGCAGAGCAGGTTCGGGGAATGAAAAACTGTTTTTT.

Remarks on this clone: One junction end does not reproduce the germline sequence, and a read error may be involved. V usage is TRBV7-9 and J usage is TRBJ2-1, with 8 bases aligning to TRBD1. Germline-derived CDR1 and CDR2 are SEHNR and FQNEAQ (reference sequence). The CDR3 is 18 residues long. CDR3 nucleotide sequence: TGTTCCAGCAGCTTACTAGTCGTTAGGACAGGGATAAACAATGAGCAGTTCTTC. Translation gives CSSSLLVVRTGINNEQFF.

The chain employs TRBV2 and TRBJ1-5, with 7 bases identical to TRBD1. V was pared by 6 bases and J by 7 bases, with 6 bases of the junction left unmatched. CDR1 and CDR2 (germline): SNHLY, FYNNEI. The CDR3 runs 13 residues. CDR3 DNA sequence: TGTGCCAGCAGAGGGACAGAGGTCCAGCCCCAGCATTTT. Protein: CASRGTEVQPQHF.

The gene calls are TRBV7-8 and TRBJ1-1; possible D gene TRBD1, 5 bases. The germline gives CDR1 SGHVS, CDR2 FQNEAQ. Between the trimmed V and J ends, which lost 5 bases and 5 bases, there was a span of 12 bases. The CDR3 runs to 13 residues. In nucleotides, the CDR3 is TGTGCCAGCAGCCCAGGGCGTGGGACTGAAGCTTTCTTT. Its protein is CASSPGRGTEAFF.

V is TRBV5-1 and J is TRBJ1-2, with TRBD1 matching 7 bases. The germline gives CDR1 SGHRS, CDR2 YFSETQ. Losses at the gene ends were 1 base for V and 2 bases for J; bases not matched to a gene: 5. There are 15 residues in the CDR3. CDR3 sequence reads: CASSLSGTVNYGYTF. The CDR3 DNA sequence: TGCGCCAGCAGCTTGTCCGGGACAGTAAACTATGGCTACACCTTC.

This chain joins TRBV18 and TRBJ2-1, with D hard to call. The ends were cut back, 5 bases at V and 5 bases at J, with 22 bases in the middle. The CDR3 contains 17 residues. Germline CDR1 and CDR2: KGHSH and LQKENI. The CDR3 here is CASSSQAPLITHNEQFF. The CDR3 DNA reads TGTGCCAGCTCATCCCAGGCCCCGCTAATTACTCACAATGAGCAGTTCTTC.

This clone was found once. This chain uses TRBV29-1 with TRBJ2-5; 10 bases are a match to TRBD1. The J call could be wrong; TRBJ2-7 is a better fit for the DNA end. Germline CDR1 is SQVTM and CDR2 is ANQGSEA. There are 11 residues in the CDR3. The CDR3 reads CSVGQGNEQYF. The CDR3 DNA sequence: TGCAGCGTGGGACAGGGGAACGAGCAGTACTTC.

The chain joins TRBV4-3 to TRBJ2-7; possibly TRBD1 for D (5 bases). The CDR3 sequence is 13 residues long. The germline CDR1 and CDR2 sequences are LGHNA and YSLEER. V was pared by 0 bases and J by 4 bases, with 7 bases between. CDR3 in amino acids: CASSQDRVYEQYF. In DNA form, the CDR3 reads TGCGCCAGCAGCCAAGACAGGGTTTACGAGCAGTACTTC.

The chain carries TRBV9 and TRBJ2-3; no clear D. CDR3 length: 14 residues. Germline values: CDR1 SGDLS, CDR2 YYNGEE. The V gene lost 0 bases and the J gene lost 4 bases, with 9 bases spanning the gap. The CDR3 DNA reads as TGTGCCAGCAGCGTAGATAGCATGGCAGATACGCAGTATTTT. This sequence encodes CASSVDSMADTQYF.

This clone was observed a handful of times. V gene TRBV7-9 combines with J gene TRBJ2-7; TRBD2 is a possible D gene (6 bases). The CDR3 runs 13 residues. Trimming stripped 5 bases from V and 6 bases from J, with 14 bases between. The germline gives CDR1 SEHNR, CDR2 FQNEAQ (reference sequence). CDR3 nucleotides: TGTGCCAGCAGCACGATACTAGCAACCGAGCAGTACTTC. This sequence encodes CASSTILATEQYF.

The genes are TRBV5-1 and TRBJ1-2; D perhaps matches TRBD1 (5 bases). The CDR3 length is 15 residues. Germline V lookup: CDR1 SGHRS, CDR2 YFSETQ. V was cut by 4 bases and J by 8 bases, with 21 bases left in between. CDR3: CASSPRGHTIDGYTF. DNA of the CDR3: TGCGCCAGCAGCCCGAGAGGACATACCATCGACGGCTACACCTTC.

CDR3 residues: CSGATSGPETQYF. The CDR3 nucleotides are TGCAGCGGAGCCACTAGCGGCCCGGAGACCCAGTACTTC. The V and J genes are TRBV29-1 and TRBJ2-5, with 8 bases that match TRBD2. The V and J ends lost 7 bases and 5 bases, in that order; junction bases with no gene match: 9. This CDR3 comprises 13 residues. Germline V gives CDR1 SQVTM, CDR2 ANQGSEA.

The chain links TRBV19 to TRBJ2-5, with no clear D. The J call could be wrong; TRBJ2-7 is a better fit for the DNA end. Germline V gene sequence: CDR1 LNHDA, CDR2 SQIVND (reference sequence). This CDR3 comprises 14 residues. CDR3 nucleotides: TGTGCCAGTAGTATAGATCCGGAGAACTACGAGCAGTACTTC. Amino acid sequence: CASSIDPENYEQYF.